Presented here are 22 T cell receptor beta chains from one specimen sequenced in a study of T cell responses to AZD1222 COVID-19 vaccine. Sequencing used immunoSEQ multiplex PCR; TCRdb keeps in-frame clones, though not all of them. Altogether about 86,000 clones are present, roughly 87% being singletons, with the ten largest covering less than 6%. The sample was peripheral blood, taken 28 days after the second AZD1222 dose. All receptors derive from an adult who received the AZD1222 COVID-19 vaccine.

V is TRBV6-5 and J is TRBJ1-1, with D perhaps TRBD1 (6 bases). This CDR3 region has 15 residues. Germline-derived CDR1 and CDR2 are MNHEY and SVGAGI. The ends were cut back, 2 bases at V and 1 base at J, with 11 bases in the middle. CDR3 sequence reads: CASSYKQGGNTEAFF. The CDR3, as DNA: TGTGCCAGCAGTTACAAACAGGGAGGGAACACTGAAGCTTTCTTT.

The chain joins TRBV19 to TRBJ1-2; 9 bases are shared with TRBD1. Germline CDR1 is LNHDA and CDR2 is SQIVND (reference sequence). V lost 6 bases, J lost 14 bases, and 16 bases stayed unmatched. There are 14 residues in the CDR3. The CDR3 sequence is CASRTTGGAGLVTF. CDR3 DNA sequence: TGTGCCAGTAGAACAACAGGGGGCGCCGGTCTTGTTACCTTC.

Here the CDR3 DNA reads TGTGCCAGCAGTTACGAGGGCCTTGGCCCCAGCTTATATAGCAATCAGCCCCAGCATTTT. It translates to CASSYEGLGPSLYSNQPQHF. This rearrangement joins TRBV6-2 or TRBV6-3 to TRBJ1-5; D not resolved. Germline-derived CDR1 and CDR2 are MNHEY and SVGEGT. Deletions cut 2 bases from V and 0 bases from J, with 23 bases between. CDR3 length: 20 residues.

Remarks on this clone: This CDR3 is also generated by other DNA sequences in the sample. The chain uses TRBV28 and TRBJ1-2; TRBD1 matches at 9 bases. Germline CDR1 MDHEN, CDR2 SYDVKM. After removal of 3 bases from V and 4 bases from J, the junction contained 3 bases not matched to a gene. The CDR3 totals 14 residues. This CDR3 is CASSFTGGSYGYTF. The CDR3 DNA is TGTGCCAGCAGTTTTACAGGGGGCAGCTATGGCTACACCTTC.

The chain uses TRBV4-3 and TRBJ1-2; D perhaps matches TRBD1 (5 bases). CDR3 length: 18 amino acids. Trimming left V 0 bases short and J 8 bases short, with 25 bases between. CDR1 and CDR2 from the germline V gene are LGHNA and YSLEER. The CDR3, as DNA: TGCGCCAGCAGCCAAGATTATTCGCCTGGGGGGGGAATGAGCGGCTACACCTTC. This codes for CASSQDYSPGGGMSGYTF.

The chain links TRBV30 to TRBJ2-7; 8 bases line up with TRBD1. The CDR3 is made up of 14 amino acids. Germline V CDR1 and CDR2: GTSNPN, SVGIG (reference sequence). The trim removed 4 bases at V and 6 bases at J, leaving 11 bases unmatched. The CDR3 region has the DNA TGTGCCTGGACTAGACCGGGACAGGTCTCCGAGCAGTACTTC. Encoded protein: CAWTRPGQVSEQYF.

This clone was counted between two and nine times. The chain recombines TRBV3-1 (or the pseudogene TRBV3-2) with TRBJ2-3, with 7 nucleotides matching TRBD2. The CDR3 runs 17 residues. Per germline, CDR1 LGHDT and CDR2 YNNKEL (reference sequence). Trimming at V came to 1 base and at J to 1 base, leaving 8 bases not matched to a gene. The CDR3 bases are TGTGCCAGCAGCCAAGGGGTTGCGGGGGTACGCACAGATACGCAGTATTTT. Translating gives CASSQGVAGVRTDTQYF.

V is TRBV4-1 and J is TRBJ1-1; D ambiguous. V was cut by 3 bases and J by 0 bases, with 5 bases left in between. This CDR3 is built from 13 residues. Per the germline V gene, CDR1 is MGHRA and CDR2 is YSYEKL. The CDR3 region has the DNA TGCGCCAGCAGCCATCCCCTGAACACTGAAGCTTTCTTT. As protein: CASSHPLNTEAFF.

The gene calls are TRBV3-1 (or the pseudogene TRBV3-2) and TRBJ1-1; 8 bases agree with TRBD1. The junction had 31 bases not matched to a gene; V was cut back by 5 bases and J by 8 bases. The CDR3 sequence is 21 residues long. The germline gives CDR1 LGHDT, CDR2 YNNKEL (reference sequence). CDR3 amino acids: CASSYAGTPFIWGFRGPEAFF. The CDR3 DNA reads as TGTGCCAGCAGCTACGCCGGGACACCATTCATTTGGGGATTCAGGGGGCCAGAAGCTTTCTTT.

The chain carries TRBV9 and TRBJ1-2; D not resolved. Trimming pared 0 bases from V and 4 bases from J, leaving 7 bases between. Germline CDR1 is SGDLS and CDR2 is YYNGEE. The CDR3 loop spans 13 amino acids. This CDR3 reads CASSVGPSYGYTF. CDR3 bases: TGTGCCAGCAGCGTAGGGCCTTCCTATGGCTACACCTTC. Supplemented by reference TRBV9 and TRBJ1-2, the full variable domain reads DSGVTQTPKHLITATGQRVTLRCSPRSGDLSVYWYQQSLDQGLQFLIQYYNGEERAKGNILERFSAQQFPDLHSELNLSSLELGDSALYFCASSVGPSYGYTFGSGTRLTVV.

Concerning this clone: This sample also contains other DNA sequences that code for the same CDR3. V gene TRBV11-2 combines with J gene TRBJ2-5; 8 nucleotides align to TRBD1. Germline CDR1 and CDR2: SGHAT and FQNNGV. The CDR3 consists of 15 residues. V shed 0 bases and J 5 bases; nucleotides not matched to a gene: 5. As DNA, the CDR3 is TGTGCCAGCAGCTTAGAGGCAGGGGGCGGGGAGACCCAGTACTTC. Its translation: CASSLEAGGGETQYF.

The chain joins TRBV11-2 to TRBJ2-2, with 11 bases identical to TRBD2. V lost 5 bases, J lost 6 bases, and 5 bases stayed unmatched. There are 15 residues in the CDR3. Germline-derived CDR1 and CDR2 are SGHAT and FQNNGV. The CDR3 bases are TGTGCCAGCAGCCCTGTTAGCGGGGGGGCCGGGGAGCTGTTTTTT. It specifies CASSPVSGGAGELFF.

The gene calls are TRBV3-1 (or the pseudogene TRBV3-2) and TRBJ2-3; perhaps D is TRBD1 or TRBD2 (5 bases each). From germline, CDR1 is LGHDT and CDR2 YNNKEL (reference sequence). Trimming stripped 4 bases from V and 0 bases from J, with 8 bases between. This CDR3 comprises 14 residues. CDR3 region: CASSPGASTDTQYF. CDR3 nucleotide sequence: TGTGCCAGCAGCCCCGGGGCTAGCACAGATACGCAGTATTTT.

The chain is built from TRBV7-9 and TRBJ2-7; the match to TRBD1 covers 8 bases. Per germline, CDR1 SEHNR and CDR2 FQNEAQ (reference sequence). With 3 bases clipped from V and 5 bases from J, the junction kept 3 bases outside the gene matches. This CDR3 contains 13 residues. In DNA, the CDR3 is TGTGCCAGCAGCTTTCAGGGGGCGAACGAGCAGTACTTC. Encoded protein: CASSFQGANEQYF.

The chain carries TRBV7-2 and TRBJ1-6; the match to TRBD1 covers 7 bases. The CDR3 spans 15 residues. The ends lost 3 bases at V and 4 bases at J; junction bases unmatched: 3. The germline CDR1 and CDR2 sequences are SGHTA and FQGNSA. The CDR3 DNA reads TGTGCCAGCAGCTTCGCAGGGGGTTATAATTCACCCCTCCACTTT. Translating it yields CASSFAGGYNSPLHF.

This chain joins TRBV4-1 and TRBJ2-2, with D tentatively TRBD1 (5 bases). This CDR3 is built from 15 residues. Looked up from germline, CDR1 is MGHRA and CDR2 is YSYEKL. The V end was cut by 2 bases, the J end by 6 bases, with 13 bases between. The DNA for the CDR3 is TGCGCCAGCAGCCAACCAGGGTCGTTTCCCGGGGAGCTGTTTTTT. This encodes CASSQPGSFPGELFF.

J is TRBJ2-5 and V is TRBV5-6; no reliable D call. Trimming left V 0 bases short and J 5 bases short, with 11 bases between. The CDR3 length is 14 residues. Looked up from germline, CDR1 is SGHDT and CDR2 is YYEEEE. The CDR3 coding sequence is TGTGCCAGCAGCTTGGACCAATATGGGGAGACCCAGTACTTC. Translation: CASSLDQYGETQYF.

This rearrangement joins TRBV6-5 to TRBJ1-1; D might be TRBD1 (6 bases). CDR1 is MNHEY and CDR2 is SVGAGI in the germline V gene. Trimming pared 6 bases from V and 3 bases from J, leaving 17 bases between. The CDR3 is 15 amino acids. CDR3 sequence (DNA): TGTGCCAGCAGCCTACTCCGGAACAGGGACACTGAAGCTTTCTTT. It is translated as CASSLLRNRDTEAFF.

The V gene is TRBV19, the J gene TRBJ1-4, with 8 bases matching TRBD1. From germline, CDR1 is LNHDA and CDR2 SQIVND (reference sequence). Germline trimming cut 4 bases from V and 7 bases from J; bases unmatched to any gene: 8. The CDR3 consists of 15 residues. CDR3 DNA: TGTGCCAGTAGTAAAATGACAGGGGTCCCTGAAAAACTGTTTTTT. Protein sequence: CASSKMTGVPEKLFF.

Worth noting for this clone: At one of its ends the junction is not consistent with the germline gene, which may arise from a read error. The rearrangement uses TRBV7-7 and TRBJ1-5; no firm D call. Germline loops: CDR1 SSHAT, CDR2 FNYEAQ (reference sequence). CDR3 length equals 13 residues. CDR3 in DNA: TGTGCTAGCAGCTTAAGCTTGGATCAGCCCCAGCATTTT. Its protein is CASSLSLDQPQHF.

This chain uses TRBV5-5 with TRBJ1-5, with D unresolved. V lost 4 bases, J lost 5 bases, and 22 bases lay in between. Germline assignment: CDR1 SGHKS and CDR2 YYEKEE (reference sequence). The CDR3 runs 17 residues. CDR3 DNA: TGTGCCAGCAGCCCGATGATCGGGGAGAGGTTTGATCAGCCCCAGCATTTT. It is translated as CASSPMIGERFDQPQHF.

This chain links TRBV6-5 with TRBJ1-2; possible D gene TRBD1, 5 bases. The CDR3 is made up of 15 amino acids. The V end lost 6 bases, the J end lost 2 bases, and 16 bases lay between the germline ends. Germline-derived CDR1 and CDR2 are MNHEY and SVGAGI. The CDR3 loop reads CASSLGQGTNYGYTF. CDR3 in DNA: TGTGCCAGCAGCTTAGGGCAGGGAACAAACTATGGCTACACCTTC.